This T cell receptor (beta chain) stems from a study of vaccination and CD4 T cells after COVID-19. Study-wide context: The authors exposed cells to overlapping spike peptides derived from SARS-CoV-2, HCoV-NL63, HCoV-OC43 and HCoV-229E.

On this clonotype itself: The target antigen is unknown.

The Oncomine TCR Beta short-read assay was what sequenced the DNA obtained from cultured CD4+ T cells. TCRdb called the PCR reads again in MiXCR, with one record for every CDR3 protein. The sample holds about 25,000 distinct CDR3 sequences, about 46% seen once. V shed 0 bases and J 3 bases; nucleotides not matched to a gene: 7. The germline gives CDR1 DFQATT, CDR2 SNEGSKA (reference sequence). This CDR3 is 17 amino acids long. Stated treatment: roughly 10-day PBMC culture with coronavirus spike peptide pools or control peptides (ViraFEST assay). TCR sequencing followed the expansion of antigen-specific T cells with peptide pools in ViraFEST.

The source is a human donor who had recovered from COVID-19. This chain joins TRBV20-1 and TRBJ2-3; 12 nucleotides agree with TRBD1. Material: CD4+ T cells from blood, cultured in vitro. CDR3 residues: CSARELGQGARTDTQYF. CDR3 DNA: TGCAGTGCTAGAGAGCTGGGACAGGGGGCTAGAACAGATACGCAGTATTTT.